The clone carrying this T cell receptor beta chain was observed many times. Its antigen is still unknown. This sample is part of a study of Graves' ophthalmopathy and Graves' hyperthyroidism. Study-wide results and caveats: The model predicted ophthalmopathy progression with roughly 71% sensitivity and around 72% specificity.

The authors amplified TCR beta CDR3 regions from RNA transcripts. After a first-round RT-PCR with HTBI primers, a second-round multiplex PCR was run. TCRdb re-derived calls from the multiplex PCR reads in MiXCR, one entry per CDR3 protein. The data contain around 600,000 distinct CDR3 sequences, under 50% of them seen just once; the ten biggest clones take up 3.3%. Deletions cut 5 bases from V and 7 bases from J, with 14 bases between. The CDR3 runs to 14 residues. Germline-derived CDR1 and CDR2 are SNHLY and FYNNEI. The specimen was peripheral blood. This TCR derives from an adult man with Graves' ophthalmopathy. The chain couples TRBV2 to TRBJ2-2, with D possibly matching TRBD1 (5 bases). The CDR3 spells CASSYRRDSGELFF. CDR3 in DNA: TGTGCCAGCAGTTACCGCAGGGATAGCGGGGAGCTGTTTTTT.